These 23 T cell receptor beta chains came from one sample sequenced in a study of T cells in Graves' hyperthyroidism and ophthalmopathy. Amplification yielded TCR beta CDR3 regions, with RNA transcripts as the source. The primer set for the first-round RT-PCR of the TCR CDR3 was HTBI. TCRdb analysed the multiplex PCR reads with MiXCR anew, one entry per CDR3 protein. This sample has more than 550,000 distinct CDR3 sequences, with about 17% found just once. The sequenced material came from blood. These receptors all stem from a woman aged 45 to 65 with Graves' hyperthyroidism that later progressed to Graves' ophthalmopathy.

This clonotype came up a few times. One junction end disagrees with the germline gene, perhaps due to a read error. V gene TRBV12-3 or TRBV12-4 combines with J gene TRBJ2-1; 7 bases align to TRBD1. The CDR3 spans 13 residues. In nucleotides, the CDR3 is TGTGCCAGCAGCGCAGGGGGATACAAAGAGCAGTTCTTC. It encodes CASSAGGYKEQFF.

The rearrangement links TRBV10-2 to TRBJ1-2; unclear D gene. Germline V gives CDR1 WSHSY, CDR2 SAAADI. The CDR3 runs 16 residues. Trimming shortened V by 9 bases and J by 3 bases, and 23 bases separated the two germline ends. The CDR3 sequence is CASTPESAVGYYGYTF. The CDR3 nucleotides are TGCGCCAGTACACCTGAGAGTGCCGTCGGTTACTATGGCTACACCTTC.

The chain couples TRBV18 to TRBJ1-4; unclear D gene. Trimming left V 1 base short and J 2 bases short, with 14 bases between. The CDR3 consists of 17 residues. Germline CDR1 reads KGHSH; CDR2 reads LQKENI. The CDR3 spells CASSPLSTKATNEKLFF. In DNA form, the CDR3 reads TGTGCCAGCTCACCACTGTCGACGAAGGCGACTAATGAAAAACTGTTTTTT.

This clonotype has a count of ten or more. J is TRBJ1-1 and V is TRBV7-9; D not resolved. The V and J ends lost 6 bases and 1 base respectively, with 15 bases between them. The germline V gene has CDR1 SEHNR and CDR2 FQNEAQ (reference sequence). This CDR3 comprises 15 residues. The CDR3 sequence is CASRQLSGRNTEAFF. CDR3 in DNA: TGTGCCAGCAGGCAACTAAGCGGACGGAACACTGAAGCTTTCTTT. The full variable domain, in which reference TRBV7-9 and TRBJ1-1 provide the parts outside the CDR3, is DTGVSQNPRHKITKRGQNVTFRCDPISEHNRLYWYRQTLGQGPEFLTYFQNEAQLEKSRLLSDRFSAERPKGSFSTLEIQRTEQGDSAMYLCASRQLSGRNTEAFFGQGTRLTVV.

This clonotype was recorded once. The gene calls are TRBV5-4 and TRBJ2-2, with D perhaps assigned TRBD1 or TRBD2 (5 bases each). CDR1 and CDR2 from the germline V gene are SGHNT and YYREEE (reference sequence). The CDR3 sequence is 17 residues long. V lost 2 bases and J 1 base, leaving 15 bases between the germline ends. Written as DNA, the CDR3 is TGTGCCAGCAGCTTCCCCAATGAGGGGATGAACACCGGGGAGCTGTTTTTT. This sequence encodes CASSFPNEGMNTGELFF.

V gene TRBV27 combines with J gene TRBJ2-4, with 7 bases identical to TRBD1. The CDR3 consists of 14 residues. The germline V gene encodes CDR1 MNHEY and CDR2 SMNVEV (reference sequence). Trimming removed 5 bases from V and 7 bases from J; junction bases left unmatched: 8. The CDR3 region is CASSAWDRGNIQYF. CDR3 nucleotides: TGTGCCAGCAGTGCTTGGGACAGAGGGAACATTCAGTACTTC.

The chain links TRBV13 to TRBJ1-3; possibly TRBD1 for D (6 bases). Germline lookup yields CDR1 PRHDT and CDR2 FYEKMQ (reference sequence). With 0 bases removed from V and 0 bases from J, the gap between germline ends came to 15 bases. The CDR3 contains 18 residues. The CDR3 region is CASSLGDVGGPSGNTIYF. The CDR3 DNA reads TGTGCCAGCAGCTTAGGGGATGTTGGGGGGCCCTCTGGAAACACCATATATTTT.

This clonotype was recorded a few times. The CDR3 is CASRKSRTGGPETQYF. CDR3 sequence (DNA): TGTGCCAGTAGAAAATCCCGGACGGGCGGGCCTGAGACCCAGTACTTC. The rearrangement joins TRBV19 to TRBJ2-5; perhaps TRBD2 as D (5 bases). Germline V gives CDR1 LNHDA, CDR2 SQIVND (reference sequence). V lost 6 bases and J lost 5, with 22 bases in between. The CDR3 length is 16 residues.

This clonotype was picked up many times. CDR3 loop: CASRSTDGRDEQFF. The CDR3 DNA reads TGTGCCAGCAGATCCACAGATGGACGCGATGAGCAGTTCTTC. This sequence joins TRBV7-3 and TRBJ2-1; D gene uncertain. Germline V gene sequence: CDR1 SGHTA, CDR2 FQGTGA. V lost 6 bases to trimming and J lost 8 bases, with 17 bases between them. The CDR3 covers 14 residues. The variable domain in full, completed from reference TRBV7-3 and TRBJ2-1, reads GAGVSQTPSNKVTEKGKYVELRCDPISGHTALYWYRQSLGQGPEFLIYFQGTGAADDSGLPNDRFFAVRPEGSVSTLKIQRTERGDSAVYLCASRSTDGRDEQFFGPGTRLTVL.

A note on this clonotype: This sequence may be a read error, since a much larger clone differs from it by one base. The chain employs TRBV9 and TRBJ1-6, with 9 bases lining up with TRBD1. J was trimmed by 5 bases and V by 4 bases; bases with no gene match: 4. This CDR3 has 15 amino acids. In germline, CDR1 is SGDLS, CDR2 YYNGEE. The CDR3 region has the DNA TGTGCCAGCAGCACCCGGACAGGGGATAATTCACCCCTCCACTTT. Its translation: CASSTRTGDNSPLHF.

The CDR3 sequence: CSVEEGANTGELFF. The CDR3 DNA is TGCAGCGTTGAAGAGGGTGCGAACACCGGGGAGCTGTTTTTT. The chain recombines TRBV29-1 with TRBJ2-2; D ambiguous. The germline V gene has CDR1 SQVTM and CDR2 ANQGSEA. The CDR3 is 14 residues long. Trimming removed 0 bases at V and 0 bases at J, with 5 bases between.

This chain joins TRBV20-1 and TRBJ2-1; TRBD2 aligns across 14 bases. Germline loops: CDR1 DFQATT, CDR2 SNEGSKA (reference sequence). After removal of 5 bases from V and 8 bases from J, the junction contained 8 bases not matched to a gene. The CDR3 spans 15 residues. The CDR3 is CSAGRLAGGRDEQFF. The CDR3 bases are TGCAGTGCTGGCCGACTAGCGGGGGGGCGGGATGAGCAGTTCTTC.

This clonotype was observed a handful of times. The V gene is TRBV3-1, the J gene TRBJ1-2; TRBD1 matches at 9 bases. The CDR3 spans 14 residues. V gave up 3 bases and J gave up 6 bases; unmatched junction bases: 5. Germline CDR1 and CDR2: LGHDT and YNNKEL (reference sequence). The CDR3 sequence is CASSHWDRVDGYTF. CDR3 DNA sequence: TGTGCCAGCAGCCACTGGGACAGGGTAGATGGCTACACCTTC.

The chain links TRBV3-1 to TRBJ1-2; D unresolved. Trimming took off 0 bases at V and 1 base at J, with 9 bases between the two ends. Germline CDR1 is LGHDT and CDR2 is YNNKEL (reference sequence). The CDR3 spans 15 residues. CDR3 sequence reads: CASSQDSLSNYGYTF. Written as DNA, the CDR3 is TGTGCCAGCAGCCAAGATTCCTTGAGTAACTATGGCTACACCTTC.

This rearrangement joins TRBV2 to TRBJ1-1, with D unresolved. V gave up 10 bases and J gave up 1 base, with 13 bases separating them. The CDR3 is made up of 13 amino acids. Germline CDR1 SNHLY, CDR2 FYNNEI. The DNA for the CDR3 is TGTGCCACCCTACCCCGAGGGAACACTGAAGCTTTCTTT. It encodes CATLPRGNTEAFF.

This clonotype was observed many times. Here the CDR3 reads CSADRGTAPYEQYF. The CDR3 region has the DNA TGCAGTGCTGATAGGGGGACAGCCCCCTACGAGCAGTACTTC. The chain recombines TRBV20-1 with TRBJ2-7, with TRBD1 matching over 7 bases. CDR3 size: 14 residues. The V segment lost 5 bases and the J segment 2 bases; nucleotides outside the gene matches: 9. Germline CDR1 reads DFQATT; CDR2 reads SNEGSKA (reference sequence).

The sample holds many counts of this clonotype. The rearrangement links TRBV3-1 to TRBJ2-1; 8 bases fit TRBD2. From germline, CDR1 is LGHDT and CDR2 YNNKEL (reference sequence). The CDR3 is 12 residues long. Germline trimming cut 4 bases from V and 15 bases from J; bases unmatched to any gene: 8. CDR3 nucleotides: TGTGCCAGCAGCCCCCGACTAGCGAAGGTGTTCTTC. This sequence encodes CASSPRLAKVFF.

In this sample, this clonotype turned up a few times. V is TRBV19 and J is TRBJ1-1; weak D call: TRBD1 (5 bases). There are 18 residues in the CDR3. V was clipped by 7 bases and J by 3 bases, with 27 bases between them. Germline CDR1 is LNHDA and CDR2 is SQIVND (reference sequence). Here the CDR3 reads CASTPSGRWIGGDTEAFF. CDR3 coding DNA: TGTGCCAGTACCCCGAGCGGCAGGTGGATAGGAGGGGACACTGAAGCTTTCTTT.

In this sample, this clonotype turned up once. One base away lies a much larger clone, so this may be a sequencing read error. V gene TRBV6-2 or TRBV6-3 combines with J gene TRBJ1-2; TRBD1 agrees at 7 bases. Per germline, CDR1 MNHEY and CDR2 SVGEGT. The CDR3 spans 14 residues. The J segment lost 3 bases and the V segment lost 0 bases, leaving 1 base of the junction unmatched. Written as DNA, the CDR3 is TGTGCCAGCAGTTACTCGACAGGGCACTATGGCTACACCTTC. It is translated as CASSYSTGHYGYTF.

This clonotype occurred a few times. V and J are TRBV9 and TRBJ2-3, with D perhaps TRBD1 (5 bases). The germline V gene encodes CDR1 SGDLS and CDR2 YYNGEE. This CDR3 is 15 amino acids long. With 4 bases removed from V and 2 bases from J, the gap between germline ends came to 14 bases. CDR3 residues: CASSFTGVLTDTQYF. DNA for the CDR3: TGTGCCAGCAGCTTTACAGGCGTACTCACAGATACGCAGTATTTT.

This sequence joins TRBV27 and TRBJ2-3; TRBD1 aligns across 8 bases. This CDR3 region has 14 residues. Looked up from germline, CDR1 is MNHEY and CDR2 is SMNVEV (reference sequence). Losses at the gene ends were 6 bases for V and 3 bases for J; bases not matched to a gene: 5. The CDR3 sequence: CASSFNRGTDTQYF. Here the CDR3 DNA reads TGTGCCAGCAGCTTTAACAGGGGGACAGATACGCAGTATTTT.

There are many counts of this clonotype. The J gene is TRBJ2-3, the V gene TRBV3-1; D gene ambiguous. CDR3 length: 15 amino acids. Germline V gene lookup returns CDR1 LGHDT and CDR2 YNNKEL (reference sequence). V shed 4 bases and J shed 0 bases, with 11 bases lying between them. CDR3 in amino acids: CASSRQLRSTDTQYF. The DNA of the CDR3 is TGTGCCAGCAGCCGACAACTAAGAAGCACAGATACGCAGTATTTT.

The chain employs TRBV3-1 and TRBJ1-2, with D possibly matching TRBD1 (5 bases). CDR1 LGHDT and CDR2 YNNKEL come from the germline V gene (reference sequence). V was clipped by 2 bases and J by 6 bases, with 19 bases between them. This CDR3 contains 16 residues. CDR3 in amino acids: CASSQRRARVNNGYTF. In DNA form, the CDR3 reads TGTGCCAGCAGCCAACGTCGGGCCAGGGTGAATAATGGCTACACCTTC. Based on the CDR3 plus reference TRBV3-1 and TRBJ1-2, the full variable domain is DTAVSQTPKYLVTQMGNDKSIKCEQNLGHDTMYWYKQDSKKFLKIMFSYNNKELIINETVPNRFSPKSPDKAHLNLHINSLELGDSAVYFCASSQRRARVNNGYTFGSGTRLTVV.